The 11 T cell receptor beta chains in this list originate from one sample, sequenced in a study of blood T cell repertoires in COVID-19. Measured with immunoSEQ multiplex PCR; TCRdb has only the in-frame clones, and not every one. This sample has under 350,000 clones, with approximately 86% found just once. Sequencing was performed on PBMCs or T cells enriched from blood (not recorded which). The receptors originated from a woman aged 18-29 years who had recovered from COVID-19.

In its sample, this clone was seen a few times. The J gene is TRBJ1-5, the V gene TRBV7-2; 12 bases align to TRBD1. From germline, CDR1 is SGHTA and CDR2 FQGNSA. This CDR3 spans 18 amino acids. J gave up 4 bases and V 1 base, and 8 bases lay outside the gene matches. The chain's CDR3 is CASSLVGGQGALNQPQHF. Here the CDR3 DNA reads TGTGCCAGCAGCTTAGTCGGGGGACAGGGGGCCCTAAATCAGCCCCAGCATTTT.

The CDR3 reads CASSSKARTVLFGYTF. DNA of the CDR3: TGTGCCAGCAGCTCCAAAGCAAGGACAGTGCTATTCGGCTACACCTTC. This chain links TRBV7-2 with TRBJ1-2, with D maybe TRBD1 (6 bases). Trimming cost V 4 bases and J 8 bases, with 23 bases left between them. The germline gives CDR1 SGHTA, CDR2 FQGNSA. CDR3 length: 16 amino acids.

The V call is TRBV9, the J call TRBJ2-1, with 9 bases matching TRBD1. Trimming took 4 bases from V and 6 from J; bases not matched to a gene: 5. Germline V gene lookup returns CDR1 SGDLS and CDR2 YYNGEE. CDR3 size: 14 residues. The CDR3 DNA sequence: TGTGCCAGCAGCCCCCGGACAGGGGCCAATGAGCAGTTCTTC. It translates to CASSPRTGANEQFF.

This clone occurred a few times. The chain links TRBV3-1 (or the pseudogene TRBV3-2) to TRBJ1-3; D gene uncertain. Germline V lookup: CDR1 LGHDT, CDR2 YNNKEL (reference sequence). The CDR3 spans 14 residues. V was pared by 3 bases and J by 6 bases, with 12 bases between. As DNA, the CDR3 is TGTGCCAGCAGCCACCAAAACGAGGAAAACACCATATATTTT. This sequence encodes CASSHQNEENTIYF.

The gene calls are TRBV6-5 and TRBJ2-2, with D maybe TRBD1 (5 bases). The V and J ends lost 0 bases and 6 bases respectively, with 8 bases between them. Germline V lookup: CDR1 MNHEY, CDR2 SVGAGI. The CDR3 spans 14 residues. The CDR3 reads CASSYSGEAGELFF. The CDR3 DNA sequence: TGTGCCAGCAGTTACTCAGGGGAAGCCGGGGAGCTGTTTTTT.

This clone was seen once. CDR3 coding DNA: TGCGCCAGCAGCCAAGTTTGGACAGGGAGTAGCCACGAGCAGTACTTC. It encodes CASSQVWTGSSHEQYF. This chain joins TRBV4-1 and TRBJ2-7; 8 bases agree with TRBD1. The CDR3 sequence is 16 residues long. The germline CDR1 and CDR2 sequences are MGHRA and YSYEKL. Trimming took 1 base from V and 5 from J; bases not matched to a gene: 10.

The J gene is TRBJ2-7, the V gene TRBV2, with 9 nucleotides matching TRBD2. This CDR3 has 17 residues. CDR1 and CDR2 from the germline V gene are SNHLY and FYNNEI. The V segment lost 2 bases and the J segment 3 bases; nucleotides outside the gene matches: 11. The CDR3 loop reads CASSETLRGGRIYEQYF. CDR3 DNA sequence: TGTGCCAGCAGTGAAACGTTGCGGGGGGGAAGAATCTACGAGCAGTACTTC.

This rearrangement joins TRBV7-2 to TRBJ2-4; D is possibly TRBD1 (8 bases). The V and J ends lost 2 bases and 9 bases respectively, with 26 bases between them. Per the germline V gene, CDR1 is SGHTA and CDR2 is FQGNSA. CDR3 size: 18 residues. This CDR3 reads CASSLWSGAGGDRGIQYF. In DNA, the CDR3 is TGTGCCAGCAGCTTATGGAGCGGGGCAGGGGGCGACCGGGGCATTCAGTACTTC.

The chain recombines TRBV19 with TRBJ2-1; 13 bases align to TRBD2. The CDR3 runs 15 residues. In germline, CDR1 is LNHDA, CDR2 SQIVND (reference sequence). V was clipped by 6 bases and J by 10 bases; unmatched bases: 9. CDR3 nucleotides: TGTGCCAGTAGGGAACTAGCGGGAGGGTCTTGGGAGCAGTTCTTC. Encoded protein: CASRELAGGSWEQFF. Variable domain in full (rest from reference TRBV19 and TRBJ2-1): DGGITQSPKYLFRKEGQNVTLSCEQNLNHDAMYWYRQDPGQGLRLIYYSQIVNDFQKGDIAEGYSVSREKKESFPLTVTSAQKNPTAFYLCASRELAGGSWEQFFGPGTRLTVL.

V is TRBV4-3 and J is TRBJ2-7; 7 bases map to TRBD1. Per the germline V gene, CDR1 is LGHNA and CDR2 is YSLEER. Germline trimming cut 3 bases from V and 3 bases from J; bases unmatched to any gene: 8. CDR3 length: 15 amino acids. The CDR3 region is CASSHYETGDYEQYF. CDR3 nucleotides: TGCGCCAGCAGCCACTATGAAACAGGGGACTACGAGCAGTACTTC.

The gene calls are TRBV6-5 and TRBJ2-3; weak D call: TRBD1 (6 bases). Germline CDR1 MNHEY, CDR2 SVGAGI. V lost 10 bases to trimming and J lost 6 bases, with 17 bases between them. This CDR3 spans 13 amino acids. CDR3 bases: TGTGCCACCATTGGGACACTGATTGATACGCAGTATTTT. It yields the protein CATIGTLIDTQYF.